The T cell receptor (beta chain) described here comes from a study of cytomegalovirus exposure and HLA in healthy donors. PCR was performed using 60 Vbeta and 13 Jbeta primers. TCRdb's table, derived via immunoSEQ multiplex PCR, lists solely in-frame clones and lacks some. Here the sample spans more than 95,000 clones, 9.5% to 13% being singletons. Germline CDR1 reads MDHEN; CDR2 reads SYDVKM. V was trimmed by 5 bases and J by 2 bases, leaving 6 bases between them. The CDR3 length is 12 residues. This clone was observed a handful of times. The sample consisted of PBMCs. The receptor comes from a man aged 35-49 years in good health and CMV-seropositive. The genes are TRBV28 and TRBJ1-1; D gene ambiguous. CDR3 in amino acids: CASSRRNTEAFF. Here the CDR3 DNA reads TGTGCCAGCAGTCGGAGAAACACTGAAGCTTTCTTT.